Here is one T cell receptor beta chain with its context. As yet, its antigen is unknown. The data belong to a study of T cell responses to AZD1222 COVID-19 vaccine. Overall study results and limits: Spike-specific TCRs gained breadth and depth after people received two AZD1222 doses. Nearly half of unique spike-specific TCRs reportedly avoided B.1.351 and B.1.1.7 mutated regions.

Method: immunoSEQ multiplex PCR; TCRdb's copy keeps in-frame clones and lacks some. The sample has 95,000 to 100,000 clones, 90% seen once; the top ten hold approximately 1.2%. This CDR3 has 16 residues. J gave up 6 bases and V 0 bases, and 7 bases lay outside the gene matches. The germline gives CDR1 SNHLY, CDR2 FYNNEI. This TCR was recovered from an adult in good health. The chain carries TRBV2 and TRBJ2-4; 8 bases are a match to TRBD1. Sequenced material: peripheral blood, taken on day 0 of AZD1222 vaccination. CDR3 bases: TGTGCCAGCAGTGAAGCCCTAGGACAGGGCAGAAACATTCAGTACTTC. The encoded protein is CASSEALGQGRNIQYF.